Below, 3 T cell receptor beta chains from the same sample are listed, as sequenced in a study of response to subunit inactivated influenza vaccine. TCRdb reprocessed the RT-PCR reads via MiXCR and lists one record per CDR3 protein. The repertoire holds more than 450,000 distinct CDR3 sequences, with around 10% as singletons. These data were likewise used in another study, on T cells expressing NK-cell markers. That paper notes: As the method of synthesis, 5'RACE template switching with UMIs yielded TCR beta cDNA.

Specimen: PBMCs from blood, collected on the day of vaccination. These receptors were collected from a man over 45 who received an inactivated influenza vaccine.

This rearrangement joins TRBV5-6 to TRBJ1-6; D gene ambiguous. The CDR3 covers 14 residues. The V end lost 2 bases, the J end lost 2 bases, and 5 bases lay between the germline ends. Germline-derived CDR1 and CDR2 are SGHDT and YYEEEE. The CDR3 DNA follows: TGTGCCAGCAGCTTTCCGGCCTATAATTCACCCCTCCACTTT. Translating it yields CASSFPAYNSPLHF.

The rearrangement joins TRBV7-9 to TRBJ1-6; weak D call: TRBD1 (6 bases). V lost 3 bases, J lost 9 bases, and 15 bases lay in between. This CDR3 contains 15 residues. The germline V gene has CDR1 SEHNR and CDR2 FQNEAQ (reference sequence). CDR3 nucleotides: TGTGCCAGCAGCTTGACACAGGGTGCAAGTTCACCCCTCCACTTT. As protein: CASSLTQGASSPLHF.

The table lists this clonotype with a few counts. This chain uses TRBV10-3 with TRBJ1-2; no reliable D call. Germline CDR1 is ENHRY and CDR2 is SYGVKD. The CDR3 length is 13 residues. Trimming took off 10 bases at V and 5 bases at J, with 17 bases between the two ends. The CDR3 bases are TGTGCCACCAACCCGGACGGGAAATATGGCTACACCTTC. This translates into CATNPDGKYGYTF.